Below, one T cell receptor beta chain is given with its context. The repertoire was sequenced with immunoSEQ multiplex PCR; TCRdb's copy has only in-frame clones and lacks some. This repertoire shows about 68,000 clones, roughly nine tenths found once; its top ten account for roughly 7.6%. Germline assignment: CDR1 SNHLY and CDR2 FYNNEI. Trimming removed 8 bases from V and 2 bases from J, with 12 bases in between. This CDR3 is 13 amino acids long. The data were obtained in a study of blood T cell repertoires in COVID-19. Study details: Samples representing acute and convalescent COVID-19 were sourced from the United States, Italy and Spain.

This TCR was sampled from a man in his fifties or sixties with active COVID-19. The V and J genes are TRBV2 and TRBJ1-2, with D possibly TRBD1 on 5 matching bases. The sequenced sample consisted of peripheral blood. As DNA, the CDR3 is TGTGCCAGCGTCCCGGGGGGGAACTATGGCTACACCTTC. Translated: CASVPGGNYGYTF.